The sequence of this T cell receptor (beta chain) was determined in a study of CD8+ T cells in alopecia areata. Overall study: Skin from roughly 6-12-month-old C3H/HeJ graft donors with spontaneous alopecia went to roughly 6-11-week-old female C3H/HeJ mice. Study-wide results and caveats: TCR sharing across patients was less clear than in mice, possibly HLA-related. In scalp samples, resident alphabeta T cells of normal skin are also sequenced. An increase in clonality over normal scalp was evident in lesional scalp, especially alopecia totalis/universalis.

The sequencing template was cDNA reverse transcribed from extracted RNA. Only in-frame clones appear in the TCRdb table, and some are missing; sequencing was by immunoSEQ multiplex PCR. The sample holds 270,000 or so clones, and no clone turns up only once. In this sample, this clone turned up a few times. No antigen is known for it. Gene names denote mouse genes. The read ends 4 residues early relative to the CDR3; the germline J gene fills the gap. Other DNA sequences of this sample code for an identical CDR3. A panel of CD4, CD8alpha, NKG2D, NKG2ACE and other markers served to sort pooled cutaneous lymph node cells. CDR3 length: 13 amino acids. Per the germline V gene, CDR1 is NSHNY and CDR2 is SYGAGN.

Material: CD4+ T cells sorted from a lymph node. This sequence joins TRBV13-1 and TRBJ1-1; 7 nucleotides line up with TRBD1. The clonotype was recovered from a C3H/HeJ mouse with alopecia areata. This strain's MHC haplotype is H2-k. This chain's CDR3 is CASSDAGTAEVFF. CDR3 DNA, as far as it was read: TGTGCCAGCAGTGATGCCGGGACAGCA.